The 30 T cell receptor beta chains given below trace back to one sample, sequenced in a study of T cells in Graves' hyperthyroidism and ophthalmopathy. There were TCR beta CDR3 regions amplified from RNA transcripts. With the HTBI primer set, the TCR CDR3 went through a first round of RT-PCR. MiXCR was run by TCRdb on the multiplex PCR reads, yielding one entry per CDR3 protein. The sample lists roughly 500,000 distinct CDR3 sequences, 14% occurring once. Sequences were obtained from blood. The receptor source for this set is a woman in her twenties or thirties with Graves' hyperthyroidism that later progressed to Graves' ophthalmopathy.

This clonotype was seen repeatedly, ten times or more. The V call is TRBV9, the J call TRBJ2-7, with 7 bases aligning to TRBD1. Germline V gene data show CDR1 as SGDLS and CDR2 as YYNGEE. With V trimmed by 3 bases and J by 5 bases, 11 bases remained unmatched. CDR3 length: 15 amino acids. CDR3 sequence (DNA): TGTGCCAGCAGCGCTCGACAGGGTGGGGACGACGAGCAGTACTTC. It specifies CASSARQGGDDEQYF.

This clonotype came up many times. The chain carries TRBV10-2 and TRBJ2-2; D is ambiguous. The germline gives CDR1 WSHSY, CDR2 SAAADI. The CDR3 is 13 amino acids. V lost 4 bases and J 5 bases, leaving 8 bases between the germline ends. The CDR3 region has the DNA TGCGCCAGCAGTGGTATCGGAACCGGGGAGCTGTTTTTT. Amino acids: CASSGIGTGELFF.

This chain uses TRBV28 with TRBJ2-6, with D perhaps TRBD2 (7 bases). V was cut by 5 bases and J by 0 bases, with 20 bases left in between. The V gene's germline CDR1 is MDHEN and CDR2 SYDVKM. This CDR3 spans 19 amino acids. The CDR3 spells CASSPGGALFYSGANVLTF. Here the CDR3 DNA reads TGTGCCAGCAGTCCTGGGGGGGCCCTGTTTTACTCTGGGGCCAACGTCCTGACTTTC. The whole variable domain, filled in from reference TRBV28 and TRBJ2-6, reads DVKVTQSSRYLVKRTGEKVFLECVQDMDHENMFWYRQDPGLGLRLIYFSYDVKMKEKGDIPEGYSVSREKKERFSLILESASTNQTSMYLCASSPGGALFYSGANVLTFGAGSRLTVL.

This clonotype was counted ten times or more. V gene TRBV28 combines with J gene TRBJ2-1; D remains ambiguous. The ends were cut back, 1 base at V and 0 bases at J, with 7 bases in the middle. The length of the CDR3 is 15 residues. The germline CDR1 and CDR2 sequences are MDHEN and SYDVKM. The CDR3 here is CASSLYQTSYNEQFF. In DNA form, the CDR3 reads TGTGCCAGCAGTTTATACCAGACCTCCTACAATGAGCAGTTCTTC.

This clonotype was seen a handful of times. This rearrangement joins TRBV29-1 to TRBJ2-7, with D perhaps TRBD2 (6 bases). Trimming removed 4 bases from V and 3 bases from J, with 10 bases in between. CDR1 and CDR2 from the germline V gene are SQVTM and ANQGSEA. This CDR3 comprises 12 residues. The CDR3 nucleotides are TGCAGCGTTGTAGACGGGGGCTACGAGCAGTACTTC. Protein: CSVVDGGYEQYF.

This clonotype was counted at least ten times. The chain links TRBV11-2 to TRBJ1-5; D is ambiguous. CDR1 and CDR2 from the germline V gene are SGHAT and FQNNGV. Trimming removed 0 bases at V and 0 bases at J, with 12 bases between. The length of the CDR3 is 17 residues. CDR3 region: CASSLEVTPYSNQPQHF. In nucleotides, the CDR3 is TGTGCCAGCAGCTTAGAGGTGACACCTTATAGCAATCAGCCCCAGCATTTT.

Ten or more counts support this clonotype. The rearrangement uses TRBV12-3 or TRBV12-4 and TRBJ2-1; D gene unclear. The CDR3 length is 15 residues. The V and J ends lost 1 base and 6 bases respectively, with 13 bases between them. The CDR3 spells CASSLEQSLPNEQFF. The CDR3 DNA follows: TGTGCCAGCAGTTTAGAGCAGTCCCTCCCCAATGAGCAGTTCTTC.

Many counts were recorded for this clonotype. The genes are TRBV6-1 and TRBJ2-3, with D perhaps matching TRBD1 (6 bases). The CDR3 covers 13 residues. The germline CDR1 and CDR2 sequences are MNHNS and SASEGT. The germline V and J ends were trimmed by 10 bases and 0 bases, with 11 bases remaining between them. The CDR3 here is CAIRDTSTDTQYF. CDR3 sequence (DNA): TGTGCCATTCGGGACACAAGCACAGATACGCAGTATTTT.

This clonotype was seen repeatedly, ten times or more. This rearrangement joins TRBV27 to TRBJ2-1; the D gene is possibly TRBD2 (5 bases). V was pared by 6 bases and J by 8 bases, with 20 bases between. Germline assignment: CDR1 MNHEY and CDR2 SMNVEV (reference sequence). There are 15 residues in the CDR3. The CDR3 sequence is CASRPGLSLFDEQFF. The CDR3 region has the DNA TGTGCCAGCAGACCAGGACTGTCCCTATTCGATGAGCAGTTCTTC.

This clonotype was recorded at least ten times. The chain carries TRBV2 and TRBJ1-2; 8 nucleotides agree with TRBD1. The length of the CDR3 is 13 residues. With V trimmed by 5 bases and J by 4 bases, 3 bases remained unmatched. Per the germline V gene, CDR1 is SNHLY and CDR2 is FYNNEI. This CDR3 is CASSRQGTYGYTF. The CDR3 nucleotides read TGTGCCAGCAGTCGACAGGGGACCTATGGCTACACCTTC. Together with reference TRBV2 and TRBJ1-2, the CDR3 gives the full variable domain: EPEVTQTPSHQVTQMGQEVILRCVPISNHLYFYWYRQILGQKVEFLVSFYNNEISEKSEIFDDQFSVERPDGSNFTLKIRSTKLEDSAMYFCASSRQGTYGYTFGSGTRLTVV.

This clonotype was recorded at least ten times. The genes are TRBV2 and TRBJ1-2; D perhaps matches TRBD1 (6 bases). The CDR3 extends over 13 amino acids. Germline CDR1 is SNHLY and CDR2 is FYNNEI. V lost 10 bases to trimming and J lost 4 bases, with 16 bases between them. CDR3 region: CATYYREAYGYTF. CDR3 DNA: TGTGCCACCTACTACAGGGAGGCCTATGGCTACACCTTC. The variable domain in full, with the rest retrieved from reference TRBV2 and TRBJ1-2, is EPEVTQTPSHQVTQMGQEVILRCVPISNHLYFYWYRQILGQKVEFLVSFYNNEISEKSEIFDDQFSVERPDGSNFTLKIRSTKLEDSAMYFCATYYREAYGYTFGSGTRLTVV.

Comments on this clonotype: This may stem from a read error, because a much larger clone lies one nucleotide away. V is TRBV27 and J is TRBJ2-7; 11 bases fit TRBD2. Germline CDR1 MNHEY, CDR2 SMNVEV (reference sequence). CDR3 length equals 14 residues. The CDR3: CSSSTSGSHYEQYF. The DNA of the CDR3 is TGTTCCAGCAGTACTAGCGGGAGTCACTACGAGCAGTACTTC.

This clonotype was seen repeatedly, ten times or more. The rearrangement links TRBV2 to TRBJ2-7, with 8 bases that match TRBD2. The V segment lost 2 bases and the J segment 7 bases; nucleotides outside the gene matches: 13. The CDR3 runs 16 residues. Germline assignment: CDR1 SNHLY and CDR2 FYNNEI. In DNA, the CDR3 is TGTGCCAGCAGTGAAAGGGCAGCGGGAGAGGGGAGAGAGCAGTACTTC. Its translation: CASSERAAGEGREQYF.

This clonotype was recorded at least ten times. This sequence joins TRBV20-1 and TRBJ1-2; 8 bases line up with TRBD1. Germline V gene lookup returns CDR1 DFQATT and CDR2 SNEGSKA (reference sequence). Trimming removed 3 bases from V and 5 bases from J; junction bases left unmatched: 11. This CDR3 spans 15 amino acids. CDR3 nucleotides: TGCAGTGCTAGCACGGACAGGGAATCCACTTATGGCTACACCTTC. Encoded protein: CSASTDRESTYGYTF.

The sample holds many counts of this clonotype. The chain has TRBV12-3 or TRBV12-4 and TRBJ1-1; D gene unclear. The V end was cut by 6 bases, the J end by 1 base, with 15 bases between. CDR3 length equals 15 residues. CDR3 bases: TGTGCCAGCAGCCTCCATGGAGGCCGGAACACTGAAGCTTTCTTT. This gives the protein CASSLHGGRNTEAFF.

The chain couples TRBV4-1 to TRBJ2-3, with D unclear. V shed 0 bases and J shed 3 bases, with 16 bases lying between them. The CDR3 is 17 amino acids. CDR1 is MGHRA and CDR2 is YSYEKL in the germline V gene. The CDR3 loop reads CASSQDRERRRTDTQYF. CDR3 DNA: TGCGCCAGCAGCCAAGATCGCGAGCGAAGGAGAACAGATACGCAGTATTTT.

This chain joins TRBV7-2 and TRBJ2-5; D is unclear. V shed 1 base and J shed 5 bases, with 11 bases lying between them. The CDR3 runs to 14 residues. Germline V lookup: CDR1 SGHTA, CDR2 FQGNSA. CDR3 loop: CASSLDSMRETQYF. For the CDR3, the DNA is TGTGCCAGCAGCTTAGATTCCATGCGGGAGACCCAGTACTTC.

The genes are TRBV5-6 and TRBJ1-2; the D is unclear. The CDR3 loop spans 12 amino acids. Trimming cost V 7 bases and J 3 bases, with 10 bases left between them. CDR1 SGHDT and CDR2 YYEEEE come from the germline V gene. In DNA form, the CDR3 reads TGTGCCAGCGGTTCCGTTTACTATGGCTACACCTTC. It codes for CASGSVYYGYTF.

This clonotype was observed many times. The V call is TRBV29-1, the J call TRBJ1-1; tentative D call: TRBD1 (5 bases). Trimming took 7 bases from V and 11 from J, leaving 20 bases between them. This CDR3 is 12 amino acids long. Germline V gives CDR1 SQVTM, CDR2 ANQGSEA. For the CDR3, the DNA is TGCAGCGATGTCGGGACCGCCCCTGGGGCTTTCTTT. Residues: CSDVGTAPGAFF.

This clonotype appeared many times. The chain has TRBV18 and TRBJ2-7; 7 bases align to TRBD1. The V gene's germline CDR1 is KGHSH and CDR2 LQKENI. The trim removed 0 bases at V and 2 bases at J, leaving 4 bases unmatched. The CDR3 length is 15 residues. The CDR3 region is CASSPPQGTPYEQYF. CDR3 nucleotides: TGTGCCAGCTCACCACCACAGGGGACCCCCTACGAGCAGTACTTC.

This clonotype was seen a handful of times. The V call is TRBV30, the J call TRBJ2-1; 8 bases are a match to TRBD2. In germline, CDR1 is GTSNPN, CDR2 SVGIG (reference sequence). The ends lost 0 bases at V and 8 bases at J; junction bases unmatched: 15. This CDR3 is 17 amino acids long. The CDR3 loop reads CAWSVPLTGGPVYEQFF. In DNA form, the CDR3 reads TGTGCCTGGAGTGTACCTCTCACGGGAGGGCCCGTCTATGAGCAGTTCTTC. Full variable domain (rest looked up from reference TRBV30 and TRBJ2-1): SQTIHQWPATLVQPVGSPLSLECTVEGTSNPNLYWYRQAAGRGLQLLFYSVGIGQISSEVPQNLSASRPQDRQFILSSKKLLLSDSGFYLCAWSVPLTGGPVYEQFFGPGTRLTVL.

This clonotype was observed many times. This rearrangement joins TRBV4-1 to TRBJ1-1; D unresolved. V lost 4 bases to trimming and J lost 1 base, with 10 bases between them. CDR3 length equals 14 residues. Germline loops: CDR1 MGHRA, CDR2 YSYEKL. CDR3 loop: CASSLTPTNTEAFF. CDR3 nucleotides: TGCGCCAGCAGCCTGACACCAACGAACACTGAAGCTTTCTTT.

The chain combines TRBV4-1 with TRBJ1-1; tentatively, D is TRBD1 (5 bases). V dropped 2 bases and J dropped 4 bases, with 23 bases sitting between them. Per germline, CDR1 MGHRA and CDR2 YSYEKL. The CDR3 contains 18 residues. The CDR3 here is CASSQSALEGLGSTEAFF. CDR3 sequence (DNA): TGCGCCAGCAGCCAATCTGCCCTGGAGGGGCTAGGGAGCACTGAAGCTTTCTTT.

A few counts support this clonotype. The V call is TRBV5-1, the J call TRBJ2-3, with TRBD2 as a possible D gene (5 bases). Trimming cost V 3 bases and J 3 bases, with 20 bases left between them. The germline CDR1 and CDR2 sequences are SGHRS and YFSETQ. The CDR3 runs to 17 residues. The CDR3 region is CASSSVSGLAGTDTQYF. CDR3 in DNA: TGCGCCAGCAGCTCGGTCAGTGGGCTAGCTGGGACAGATACGCAGTATTTT.

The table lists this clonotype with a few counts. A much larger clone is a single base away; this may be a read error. The CDR3 DNA sequence: TGTGCCAGCAGTGAATCGACAGGGCATTCACCCCTCTACTTT. It encodes CASSESTGHSPLYF. This sequence joins TRBV25-1 and TRBJ1-6; 7 bases are a match to TRBD1. Germline V gene sequence: CDR1 MGHDK, CDR2 SYGVNS. CDR3 length equals 14 residues.

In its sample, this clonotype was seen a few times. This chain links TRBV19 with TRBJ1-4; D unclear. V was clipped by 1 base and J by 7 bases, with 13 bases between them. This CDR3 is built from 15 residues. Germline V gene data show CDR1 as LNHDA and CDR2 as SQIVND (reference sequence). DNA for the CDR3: TGTGCCAGTAGTATAGGCGGCGGGCGGGGTGAAAAACTGTTTTTT. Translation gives CASSIGGGRGEKLFF. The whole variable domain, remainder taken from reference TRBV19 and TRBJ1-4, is DGGITQSPKYLFRKEGQNVTLSCEQNLNHDAMYWYRQDPGQGLRLIYYSQIVNDFQKGDIAEGYSVSREKKESFPLTVTSAQKNPTAFYLCASSIGGGRGEKLFFGSGTQLSVL.

In DNA form, the CDR3 reads TGTGCCAGCTCGCAGGGACAGAACGGACCGAAGTTGGGAGGGGCTTTCTTT. Residues: CASSQGQNGPKLGGAFF. J is TRBJ1-1 and V is TRBV18; 7 bases agree with TRBD1. With 6 bases clipped from V and 11 bases from J, the junction kept 24 bases outside the gene matches. Germline-derived CDR1 and CDR2 are KGHSH and LQKENI. The CDR3 totals 17 residues.

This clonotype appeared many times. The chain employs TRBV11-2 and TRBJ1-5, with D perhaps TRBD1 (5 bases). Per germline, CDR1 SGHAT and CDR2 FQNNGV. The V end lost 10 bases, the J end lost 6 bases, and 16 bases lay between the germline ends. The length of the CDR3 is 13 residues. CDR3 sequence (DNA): TGTGCCAACAAGAAAGGGGTAGGTCAGCCCCAGCATTTT. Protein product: CANKKGVGQPQHF.

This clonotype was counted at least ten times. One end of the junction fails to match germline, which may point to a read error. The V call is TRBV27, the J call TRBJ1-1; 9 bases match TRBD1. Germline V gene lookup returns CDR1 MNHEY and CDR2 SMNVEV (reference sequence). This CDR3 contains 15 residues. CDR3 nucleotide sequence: TGTGCCAGCAATTTATCGACACGACAGGGGGTGGAAGCTTTCTTT. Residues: CASNLSTRQGVEAFF.

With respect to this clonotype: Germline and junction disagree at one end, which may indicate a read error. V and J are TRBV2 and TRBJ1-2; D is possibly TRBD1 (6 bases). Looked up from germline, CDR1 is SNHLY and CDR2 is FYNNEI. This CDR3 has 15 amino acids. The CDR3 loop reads CAGSAGKGANYGYTF. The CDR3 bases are TGTGCCGGCAGTGCGGGGAAGGGGGCTAACTATGGCTACACCTTC.